The entry that follows covers one T cell receptor (beta chain) sequence. CDR1 SGHKS and CDR2 YYEKEE come from the germline V gene (reference sequence). The CDR3 is 14 residues long. With 4 bases clipped from V and 10 bases from J, the junction kept 11 bases outside the gene matches. As processed by the authors: From reference gene primer amplification, estimates of nucleated cell counts were derived. Libraries were prepared by immunoSEQ multiplex PCR; TCRdb keeps only in-frame clonotypes and omits some of them. The V and J calls and clone size come from that table; D and trimming were worked out from the DNA. The sample comprises 150,000 to 200,000 clones, roughly 79% of which are singletons, and about 28% rests with the top ten. These data come from a study of blood T cell repertoires in COVID-19. Study in general: Some COVID-19 samples were acute and others convalescent; all came from the United States, Italy and Spain.

The sequence came from a woman aged 70-85 years with acute or convalescent COVID-19. The V and J genes are TRBV5-5 and TRBJ2-1; 7 bases line up with TRBD1. The sample was peripheral blood. In nucleotides, the CDR3 is TGTGCCAGCAGCCCGGGACAGCGAACAAGCGAGCAGTTCTTC. Translating gives CASSPGQRTSEQFF.